These 5 T cell receptor beta chains were sequenced from one sample in a study of T-cell memory formation after mild COVID-19. TCRdb itself ran the 5' RACE reads through MiXCR, one entry per CDR3 protein. This table holds about 350,000 distinct CDR3 sequences, 28% found once. The sample consisted of PBMCs or a T cell subset sorted from them (not recorded which). The source is an adult woman who had mild COVID-19 (a few samples of this study predate the infection). Cell type and time point are not known.

V and J are TRBV6-5 and TRBJ1-1; perhaps TRBD1 as D (5 bases). Germline V gene sequence: CDR1 MNHEY, CDR2 SVGAGI. Trimming took 0 bases from V and 2 from J, leaving 13 bases between them. This CDR3 is 16 amino acids long. The CDR3 nucleotides read TGTGCCAGCAGTTACTCGTACCCGGGGGGAAACACTGAAGCTTTCTTT. Amino acids: CASSYSYPGGNTEAFF.

The table lists this clonotype with a few counts. The chain uses TRBV11-2 and TRBJ2-2, with D perhaps given as TRBD1 or TRBD2 (5 bases each). Germline CDR1 and CDR2: SGHAT and FQNNGV. The CDR3 covers 15 residues. Trimming left V 1 base short and J 5 bases short, with 11 bases between. CDR3 DNA sequence: TGTGCCAGCAGCTTAGCTCTGGGGGAGACCGGGGAGCTGTTTTTT. It codes for CASSLALGETGELFF. The full variable domain, completed using reference TRBV11-2 and TRBJ2-2, is EAGVAQSPRYKIIEKRQSVAFWCNPISGHATLYWYQQILGQGPKLLIQFQNNGVVDDSQLPKDRFSAERLKGVDSTLKIQPAKLEDSAVYLCASSLALGETGELFFGEGSRLTVL.

The V and J genes are TRBV15 and TRBJ2-7; D not certain. Trimming pared 0 bases from V and 2 bases from J, leaving 14 bases between. The length of the CDR3 is 16 residues. The germline CDR1 and CDR2 sequences are LNHNV and YYDKDF (reference sequence). CDR3 nucleotide sequence: TGTGCCACCAGCAGAGATTGGGTCAGTACAACCTACGAGCAGTACTTC. Amino acids: CATSRDWVSTTYEQYF.

The table lists this clonotype with a few counts. The V gene is TRBV12-3 or TRBV12-4, the J gene TRBJ2-5; 7 bases are a match to TRBD1. Trimming cost V 6 bases and J 4 bases; bases outside gene matches: 11. CDR3 length: 15 residues. The CDR3 bases are TGTGCCAGCAGAAAACGGGACAGTCAAGGAGAGACCCAGTACTTC. The encoded protein is CASRKRDSQGETQYF.

There are a few counts of this clonotype. The chain employs TRBV30 and TRBJ1-4; possibly TRBD1 for D (6 bases). Germline CDR1 GTSNPN, CDR2 SVGIG (reference sequence). V lost 7 bases, J lost 3 bases, and 12 bases lay in between. This CDR3 comprises 13 residues. CDR3 region: CALTRGSNEKLFF. The CDR3 nucleotides read TGTGCCTTAACCAGGGGATCTAATGAAAAACTGTTTTTT.